The entry below describes one T cell receptor (beta chain). Its target is unknown. The data originate from a study of PD-1 blockade in classical Hodgkin lymphoma. General study findings and limits: By C4D1 there was a significant rise in CD4+ TCR diversity but not in CD8+ TCR diversity. Baseline diversity resembling that of newly diagnosed patients was seen in complete responders. In newly diagnosed patients, baseline TCR diversity was reportedly below that of healthy donors.

The CDR3 length is 14 residues. V was clipped by 7 bases and J by 3 bases, with 16 bases between them. Germline lookup yields CDR1 MNHEY and CDR2 SMNVEV (reference sequence). Exposure to brentuximab vedotin varied, and each patient had relapsed following autologous stem cell transplantation. The data were produced by immunoSEQ multiplex PCR, yet TCRdb's version contains in-frame clones alone and is incomplete. Among approximately 22,000 clones listed, 73% were seen once. The sample in question was peripheral blood mononuclear cells (PBMCs), obtained before the second cycle of nivolumab. This chain uses TRBV27 with TRBJ2-7; D is unresolved. The clonotype comes from a human donor with classical Hodgkin lymphoma. In DNA, the CDR3 is TGTGCCAGCAAGGCCCTGGAAGTAAGCTACGAGCAGTACTTC. This gives the protein CASKALEVSYEQYF.